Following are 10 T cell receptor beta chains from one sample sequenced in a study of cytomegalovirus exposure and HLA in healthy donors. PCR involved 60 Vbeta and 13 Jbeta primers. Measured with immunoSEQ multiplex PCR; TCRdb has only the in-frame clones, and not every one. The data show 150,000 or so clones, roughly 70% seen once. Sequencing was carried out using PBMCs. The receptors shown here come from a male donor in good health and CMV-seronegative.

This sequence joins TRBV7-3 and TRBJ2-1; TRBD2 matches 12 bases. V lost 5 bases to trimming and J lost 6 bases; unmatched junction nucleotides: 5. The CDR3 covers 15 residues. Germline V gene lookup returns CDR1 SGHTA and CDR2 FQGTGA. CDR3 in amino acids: CASSPSSGRANEQFF. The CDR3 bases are TGTGCCAGCAGCCCCTCTAGCGGGAGGGCCAATGAGCAGTTCTTC.

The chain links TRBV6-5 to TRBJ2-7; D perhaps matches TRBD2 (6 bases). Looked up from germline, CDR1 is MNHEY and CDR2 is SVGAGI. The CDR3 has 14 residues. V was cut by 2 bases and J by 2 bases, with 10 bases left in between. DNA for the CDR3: TGTGCCAGCAGTTACGCAGGGACTGCCTACGAGCAGTACTTC. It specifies CASSYAGTAYEQYF.

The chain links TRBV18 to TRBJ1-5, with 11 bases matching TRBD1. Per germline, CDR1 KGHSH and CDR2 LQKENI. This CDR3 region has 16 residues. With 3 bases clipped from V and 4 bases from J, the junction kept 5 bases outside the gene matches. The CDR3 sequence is CASSPSGQGVNQPQHF. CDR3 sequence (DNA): TGTGCCAGCTCACCCTCGGGACAGGGGGTGAATCAGCCCCAGCATTTT.

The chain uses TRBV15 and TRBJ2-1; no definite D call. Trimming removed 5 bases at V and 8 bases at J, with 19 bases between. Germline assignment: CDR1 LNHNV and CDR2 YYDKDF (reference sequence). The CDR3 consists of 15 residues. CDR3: CATSELSTPLYEQFF. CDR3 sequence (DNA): TGTGCCACCAGCGAGCTGAGTACGCCTTTGTATGAGCAGTTCTTC. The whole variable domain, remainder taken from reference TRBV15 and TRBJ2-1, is DAMVIQNPRYQVTQFGKPVTLSCSQTLNHNVMYWYQQKSSQAPKLLFHYYDKDFNNEADTPDNFQSRRPNTSFCFLDIRSPGLGDTAMYLCATSELSTPLYEQFFGPGTRLTVL.

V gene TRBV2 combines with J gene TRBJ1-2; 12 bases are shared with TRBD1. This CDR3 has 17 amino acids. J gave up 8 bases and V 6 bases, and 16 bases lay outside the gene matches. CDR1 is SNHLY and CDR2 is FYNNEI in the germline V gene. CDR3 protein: CASSASGQGAEMKGYTF. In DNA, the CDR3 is TGTGCCAGCAGCGCTTCGGGACAGGGGGCGGAGATGAAAGGCTACACCTTC.

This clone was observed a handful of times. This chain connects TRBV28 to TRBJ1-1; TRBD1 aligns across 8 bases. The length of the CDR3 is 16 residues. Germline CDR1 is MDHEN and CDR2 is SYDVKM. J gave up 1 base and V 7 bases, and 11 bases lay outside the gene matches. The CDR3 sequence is CASMGFRGPRNTEAFF. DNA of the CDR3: TGTGCCAGCATGGGTTTCAGGGGGCCCAGGAACACTGAAGCTTTCTTT.

The CDR3 nucleotides read TGTGCCAGCAGCTTGGCCGGGACAGGGAGTTACGAGCAGTACTTC. It translates to CASSLAGTGSYEQYF. The chain recombines TRBV5-4 with TRBJ2-7, with 9 bases fitting TRBD1. The J segment lost 4 bases and the V segment lost 0 bases, leaving 5 bases of the junction unmatched. The CDR3 totals 15 residues. CDR1 and CDR2 (germline): SGHNT, YYREEE (reference sequence).

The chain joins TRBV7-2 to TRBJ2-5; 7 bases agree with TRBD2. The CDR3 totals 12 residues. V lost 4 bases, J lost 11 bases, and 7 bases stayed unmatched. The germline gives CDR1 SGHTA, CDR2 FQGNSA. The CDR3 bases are TGTGCCAGCAGCTCGTATGGGGGGGAGCAGTACTTC. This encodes CASSSYGGEQYF.

The CDR3 DNA sequence: TGTGCCAGCTCACCGGCAGGGTTCGGTATCTCCTACAATGAGCAGTTCTTC. Amino acid sequence: CASSPAGFGISYNEQFF. This sequence joins TRBV18 and TRBJ2-1; possibly TRBD1 for D (5 bases). The ends were cut back, 3 bases at V and 0 bases at J, with 15 bases in the middle. Germline CDR1 reads KGHSH; CDR2 reads LQKENI. This CDR3 has 17 amino acids. Drawing the rest from reference TRBV18 and TRBJ2-1, the complete variable domain is NAGVMQNPRHLVRRRGQEARLRCSPMKGHSHVYWYRQLPEEGLKFMVYLQKENIIDESGMPKERFSAEFPKEGPSILRIQQVVRGDSAAYFCASSPAGFGISYNEQFFGPGTRLTVL.

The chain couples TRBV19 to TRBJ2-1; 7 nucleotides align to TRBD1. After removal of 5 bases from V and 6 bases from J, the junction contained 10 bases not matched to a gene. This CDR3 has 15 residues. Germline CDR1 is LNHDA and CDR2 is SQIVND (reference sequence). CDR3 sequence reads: CASSARQGVLNEQFF. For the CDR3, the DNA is TGTGCCAGTAGTGCCCGACAGGGCGTCCTCAATGAGCAGTTCTTC.